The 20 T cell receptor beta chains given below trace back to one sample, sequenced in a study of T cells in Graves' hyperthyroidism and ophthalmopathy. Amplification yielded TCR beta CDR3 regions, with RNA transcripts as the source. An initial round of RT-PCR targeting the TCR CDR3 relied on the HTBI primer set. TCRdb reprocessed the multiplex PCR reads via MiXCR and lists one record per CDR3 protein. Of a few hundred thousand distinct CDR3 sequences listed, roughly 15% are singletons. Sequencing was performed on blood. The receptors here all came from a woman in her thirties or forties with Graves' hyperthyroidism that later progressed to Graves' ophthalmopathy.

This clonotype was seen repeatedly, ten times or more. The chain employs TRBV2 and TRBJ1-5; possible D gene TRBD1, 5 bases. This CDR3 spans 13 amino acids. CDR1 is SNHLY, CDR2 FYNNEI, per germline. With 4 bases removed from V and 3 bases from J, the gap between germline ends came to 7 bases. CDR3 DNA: TGTGCCAGCAGTGGACAGCTCAATCAGCCCCAGCATTTT. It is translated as CASSGQLNQPQHF.

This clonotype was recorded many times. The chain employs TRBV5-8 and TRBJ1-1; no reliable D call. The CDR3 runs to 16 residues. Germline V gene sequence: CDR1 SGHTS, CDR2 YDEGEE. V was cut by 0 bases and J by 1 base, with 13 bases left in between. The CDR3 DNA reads TGTGCCAGCAGCTTGGTAGACTATTGGAGGAACACTGAAGCTTTCTTT. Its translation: CASSLVDYWRNTEAFF. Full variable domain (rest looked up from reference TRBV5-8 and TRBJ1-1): EAGVTQSPTHLIKTRGQQATLRCSPISGHTSVYWYQQALGLGLQFLLWYDEGEERNRGNFPPRFSGRQFPNYSSELNVNALELEDSALYLCASSLVDYWRNTEAFFGQGTRLTVV.

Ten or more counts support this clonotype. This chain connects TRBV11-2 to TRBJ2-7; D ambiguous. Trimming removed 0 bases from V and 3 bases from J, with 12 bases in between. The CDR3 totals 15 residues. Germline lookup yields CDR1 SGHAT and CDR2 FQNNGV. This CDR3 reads CASSLDLDLVYEQYF. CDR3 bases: TGTGCCAGCAGCTTAGATCTAGACCTTGTCTACGAGCAGTACTTC.

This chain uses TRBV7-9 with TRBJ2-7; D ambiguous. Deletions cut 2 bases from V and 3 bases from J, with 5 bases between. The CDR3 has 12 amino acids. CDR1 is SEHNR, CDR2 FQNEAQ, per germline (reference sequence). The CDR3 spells CASSLKVYEQYF. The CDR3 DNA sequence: TGTGCCAGCAGCTTAAAAGTCTACGAGCAGTACTTC. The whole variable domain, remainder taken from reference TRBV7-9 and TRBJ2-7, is DTGVSQNPRHKITKRGQNVTFRCDPISEHNRLYWYRQTLGQGPEFLTYFQNEAQLEKSRLLSDRFSAERPKGSFSTLEIQRTEQGDSAMYLCASSLKVYEQYFGPGTRLTVT.

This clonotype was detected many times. Here the CDR3 DNA reads TGTGCCAGCAGCGTAAACTATGGCTACACCTTC. The encoded protein is CASSVNYGYTF. The chain couples TRBV6-1 to TRBJ1-2; D gene uncertain. This CDR3 has 11 amino acids. The germline CDR1 and CDR2 sequences are MNHNS and SASEGT. V lost 6 bases and J lost 2, with 4 bases in between.

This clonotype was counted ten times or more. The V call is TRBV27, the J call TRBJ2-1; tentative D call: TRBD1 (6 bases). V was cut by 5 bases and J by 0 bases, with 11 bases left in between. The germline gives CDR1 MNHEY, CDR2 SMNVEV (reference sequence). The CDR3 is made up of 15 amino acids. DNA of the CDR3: TGTGCCAGCAGTCACAGACAGGTCTCCTACAATGAGCAGTTCTTC. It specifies CASSHRQVSYNEQFF.

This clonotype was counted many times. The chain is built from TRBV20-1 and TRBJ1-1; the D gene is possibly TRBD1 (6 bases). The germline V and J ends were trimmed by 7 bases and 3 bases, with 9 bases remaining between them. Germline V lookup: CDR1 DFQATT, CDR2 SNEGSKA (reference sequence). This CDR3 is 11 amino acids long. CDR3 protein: CSVPGDTEAFF. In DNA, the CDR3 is TGCAGTGTTCCAGGGGACACTGAAGCTTTCTTT.

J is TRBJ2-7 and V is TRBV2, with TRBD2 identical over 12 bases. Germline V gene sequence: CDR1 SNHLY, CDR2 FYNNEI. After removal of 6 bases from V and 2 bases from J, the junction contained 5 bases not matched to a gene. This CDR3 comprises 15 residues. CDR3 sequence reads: CASRGTSGFAYEQYF. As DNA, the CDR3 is TGTGCCAGCAGGGGGACTAGCGGGTTCGCCTACGAGCAGTACTTC. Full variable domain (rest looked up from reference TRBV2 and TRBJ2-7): EPEVTQTPSHQVTQMGQEVILRCVPISNHLYFYWYRQILGQKVEFLVSFYNNEISEKSEIFDDQFSVERPDGSNFTLKIRSTKLEDSAMYFCASRGTSGFAYEQYFGPGTRLTVT.

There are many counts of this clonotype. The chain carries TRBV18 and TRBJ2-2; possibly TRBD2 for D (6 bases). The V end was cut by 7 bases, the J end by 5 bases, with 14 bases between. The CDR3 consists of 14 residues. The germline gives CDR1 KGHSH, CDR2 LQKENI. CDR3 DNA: TGTGCCAGCTACACCCTTCGGGAGACCGGGGAGCTGTTTTTT. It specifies CASYTLRETGELFF.

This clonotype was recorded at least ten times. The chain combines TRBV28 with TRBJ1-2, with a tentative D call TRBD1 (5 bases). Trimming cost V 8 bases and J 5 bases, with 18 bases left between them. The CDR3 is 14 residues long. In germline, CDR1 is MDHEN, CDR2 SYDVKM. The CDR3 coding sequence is TGTGCCAGCTCGTCATTGGGGGATCGGTATGGCTACACCTTC. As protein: CASSSLGDRYGYTF.

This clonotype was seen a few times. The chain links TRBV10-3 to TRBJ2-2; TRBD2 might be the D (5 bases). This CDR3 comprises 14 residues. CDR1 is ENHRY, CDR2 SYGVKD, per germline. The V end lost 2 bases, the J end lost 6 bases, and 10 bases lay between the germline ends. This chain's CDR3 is CAISEGLPSGELFF. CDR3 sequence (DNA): TGTGCCATCAGTGAGGGACTCCCTTCCGGGGAGCTGTTTTTT.

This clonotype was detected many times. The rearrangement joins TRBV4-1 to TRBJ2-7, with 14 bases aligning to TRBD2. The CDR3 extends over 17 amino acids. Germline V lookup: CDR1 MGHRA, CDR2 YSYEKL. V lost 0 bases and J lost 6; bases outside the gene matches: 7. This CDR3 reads CASSQDLGLAGEREQYF. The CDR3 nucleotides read TGCGCCAGCAGCCAAGATCTGGGACTAGCGGGAGAGCGCGAGCAGTACTTC.

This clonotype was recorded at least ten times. For the CDR3, the DNA is TGTGCCAGCAGCTTCCAGGGGGCTGGGGAGACCCAGTACTTC. Its translation is CASSFQGAGETQYF. The chain has TRBV7-9 and TRBJ2-5; 8 positions match TRBD1. In germline, CDR1 is SEHNR, CDR2 FQNEAQ (reference sequence). CDR3 size: 14 residues. Trimming removed 3 bases from V and 5 bases from J; junction bases left unmatched: 5.

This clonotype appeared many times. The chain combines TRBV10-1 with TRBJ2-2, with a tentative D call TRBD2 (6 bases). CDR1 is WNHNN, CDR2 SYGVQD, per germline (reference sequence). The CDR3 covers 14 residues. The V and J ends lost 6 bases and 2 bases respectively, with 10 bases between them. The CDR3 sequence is CASRLAVNTGELFF. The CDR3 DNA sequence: TGCGCCAGCAGATTAGCGGTAAACACCGGGGAGCTGTTTTTT.

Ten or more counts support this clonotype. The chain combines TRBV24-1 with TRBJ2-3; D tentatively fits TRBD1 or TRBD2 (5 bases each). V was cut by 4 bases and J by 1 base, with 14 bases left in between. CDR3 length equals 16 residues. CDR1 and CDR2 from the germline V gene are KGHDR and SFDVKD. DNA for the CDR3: TGTGCCACCAGTGACCGGGCCAGGGACGGCACAGATACGCAGTATTTT. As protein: CATSDRARDGTDTQYF.

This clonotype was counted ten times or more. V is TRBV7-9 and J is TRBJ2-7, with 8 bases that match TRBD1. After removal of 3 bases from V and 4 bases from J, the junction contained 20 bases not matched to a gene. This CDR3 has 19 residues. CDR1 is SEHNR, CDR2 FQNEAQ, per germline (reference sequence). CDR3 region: CASSFVRQGFGEPSYEQYF. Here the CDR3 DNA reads TGTGCCAGCAGCTTTGTGCGACAGGGGTTCGGAGAGCCCTCGTACGAGCAGTACTTC.

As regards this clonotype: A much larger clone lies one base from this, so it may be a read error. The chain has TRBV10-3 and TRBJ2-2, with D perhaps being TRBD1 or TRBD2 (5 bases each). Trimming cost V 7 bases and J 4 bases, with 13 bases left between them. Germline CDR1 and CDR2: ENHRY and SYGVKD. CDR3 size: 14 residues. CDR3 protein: CAITSDGGTGELFF. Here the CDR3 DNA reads TGTGCCATCACTTCAGATGGGGGCACCGGGGAGCTGTTTTTT.

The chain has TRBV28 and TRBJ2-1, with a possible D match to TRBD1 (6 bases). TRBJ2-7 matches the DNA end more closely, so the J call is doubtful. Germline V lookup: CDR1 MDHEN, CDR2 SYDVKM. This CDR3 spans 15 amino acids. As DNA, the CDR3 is TGTGCCAGCAGTTCGGGACAAAGCTCCTACAATGAGCAGTACTTC. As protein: CASSSGQSSYNEQYF.

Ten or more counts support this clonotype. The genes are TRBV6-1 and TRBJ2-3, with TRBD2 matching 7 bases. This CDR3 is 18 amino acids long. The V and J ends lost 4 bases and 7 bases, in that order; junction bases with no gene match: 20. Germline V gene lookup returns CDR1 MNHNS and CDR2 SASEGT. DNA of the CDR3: TGTGCCAGCAGTGTTATGGAAAAGGCTGGCGGGAGTTCACATACGCAGTATTTT. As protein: CASSVMEKAGGSSHTQYF.

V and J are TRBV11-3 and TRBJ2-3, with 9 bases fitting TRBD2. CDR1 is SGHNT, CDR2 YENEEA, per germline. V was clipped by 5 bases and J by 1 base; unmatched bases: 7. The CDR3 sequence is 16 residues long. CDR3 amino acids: CASSPGLARGTDTQYF. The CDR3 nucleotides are TGTGCCAGCAGCCCAGGACTAGCGAGAGGCACAGATACGCAGTATTTT.